Listed here are 3 T cell receptor beta chains from one sample, sequenced in a study of T cell responses to AZD1222 COVID-19 vaccine. Only in-frame clones appear in the TCRdb table, and some are missing; sequencing was by immunoSEQ multiplex PCR. The sample yields some 150,000 clones, about 92% seen once. The starting material was peripheral blood, obtained on day 0 of AZD1222 vaccination. The receptors were sampled from an adult in good health.

In this sample, this clone turned up once. V usage is TRBV3-1 (or the pseudogene TRBV3-2) and J usage is TRBJ1-5, with D unclear. The germline gives CDR1 LGHDT, CDR2 YNNKEL (reference sequence). Trimming removed 0 bases at V and 5 bases at J, with 5 bases between. This CDR3 comprises 13 residues. CDR3: CASSQDDHQPQHF. CDR3 bases: TGTGCCAGCAGCCAAGATGACCATCAGCCCCAGCATTTT.

The chain couples TRBV6-1 to TRBJ1-1, with D unresolved. This CDR3 spans 16 amino acids. The germline CDR1 and CDR2 sequences are MNHNS and SASEGT. V lost 4 bases and J 1 base, leaving 16 bases between the germline ends. CDR3 bases: TGTGCCAGCAGTGCACGCCCCCTCCGGGAGAACACTGAAGCTTTCTTT. Translation: CASSARPLRENTEAFF.

The chain employs TRBV18 and TRBJ1-2; D not certain. CDR1 is KGHSH and CDR2 is LQKENI in the germline V gene. V lost 3 bases to trimming and J lost 8 bases, with 7 bases between them. The CDR3 spans 11 residues. The CDR3 spells CASSPGEGYTF. The DNA for the CDR3 is TGTGCCAGCTCACCTGGGGAGGGCTACACCTTC.